The 22 T cell receptor beta chains presented below share a single source sample, sequenced in a study of cytotoxic CD8 clonotypes in ibrutinib-treated CLL. TCRdb's table, derived via immunoSEQ multiplex PCR, lists solely in-frame clones and lacks some. The profile shows over 95,000 clones, about 50% of them singletons. The sample here was PBMCs, taken after 24 months of ibrutinib treatment. The receptors come from a human donor with chronic lymphocytic leukemia.

The chain links TRBV6-1 to TRBJ2-3; possibly TRBD2 for D (6 bases). Germline V gene data show CDR1 as MNHNS and CDR2 as SASEGT. The V end lost 2 bases, the J end lost 6 bases, and 15 bases lay between the germline ends. This CDR3 has 15 amino acids. The CDR3 reads CASSEMGREADTQYF. Here the CDR3 DNA reads TGTGCCAGCAGTGAAATGGGCAGGGAGGCGGATACGCAGTATTTT.

The chain joins TRBV25-1 to TRBJ2-6; 7 positions agree with TRBD1. The CDR3 consists of 15 residues. The junction had 3 bases not matched to a gene; V was cut back by 5 bases and J by 2 bases. Looked up from germline, CDR1 is MGHDK and CDR2 is SYGVNS. CDR3 bases: TGTGCCAGCAGTAGACAGGGTACTGGGGCCAACGTCCTGACTTTC. Protein product: CASSRQGTGANVLTF.

This clone turned up a few times. The CDR3 DNA follows: TGTGCCAGAGCGGGGGGAAGCACAGATACGCAGTATTTT. It is translated as CARAGGSTDTQYF. This rearrangement joins TRBV7-9 to TRBJ2-3, with 9 bases matching TRBD2. V gave up 9 bases and J gave up 0 bases; unmatched junction bases: 1. Germline CDR1 is SEHNR and CDR2 is FQNEAQ (reference sequence). The CDR3 length is 13 residues. Full variable domain (outside the CDR3, taken from reference TRBV7-9 and TRBJ2-3): DTGVSQNPRHKITKRGQNVTFRCDPISEHNRLYWYRQTLGQGPEFLTYFQNEAQLEKSRLLSDRFSAERPKGSFSTLEIQRTEQGDSAMYLCARAGGSTDTQYFGPGTRLTVL.

The chain combines TRBV6-1 with TRBJ2-5; 9 bases align to TRBD1. V shed 8 bases, J shed 1 base, and the junction held 5 bases outside the gene matches. CDR1 and CDR2 from the germline V gene are MNHNS and SASEGT. The length of the CDR3 is 14 residues. CDR3 in amino acids: CASLRDRVQETQYF. CDR3 nucleotides: TGTGCCAGCCTCCGGGACAGGGTCCAAGAGACCCAGTACTTC.

This clone was observed a handful of times. The CDR3 loop reads CASSDSFRGGGYTF. CDR3 sequence (DNA): TGTGCCAGCAGTGACTCCTTCAGGGGCGGTGGCTACACCTTC. The chain carries TRBV5-6 and TRBJ1-2, with a possible D match to TRBD1 (6 bases). Germline assignment: CDR1 SGHDT and CDR2 YYEEEE. Deletions cut 5 bases from V and 7 bases from J, with 18 bases between. The CDR3 spans 14 residues.

J is TRBJ1-5 and V is TRBV30, with 8 nucleotides matching TRBD1. Germline V gives CDR1 GTSNPN, CDR2 SVGIG (reference sequence). This CDR3 comprises 15 residues. V lost 4 bases, J lost 0 bases, and 5 bases stayed unmatched. This CDR3 reads CAWKRDRFSNQPQHF. For the CDR3, the DNA is TGTGCCTGGAAGCGGGACAGGTTTAGCAATCAGCCCCAGCATTTT.

This chain connects TRBV4-1 to TRBJ2-7; tentatively, D is TRBD2 (5 bases). Trimming left V 3 bases short and J 3 bases short, with 15 bases between. This CDR3 region has 15 residues. Looked up from germline, CDR1 is MGHRA and CDR2 is YSYEKL. The CDR3 DNA is TGCGCCAGCAGCCACGCTCCGGAGGATAACTACGAGCAGTACTTC. Protein product: CASSHAPEDNYEQYF.

The chain uses TRBV7-2 and TRBJ2-7, with TRBD1 matching over 11 bases. V gave up 1 base and J gave up 3 bases; unmatched junction bases: 5. Germline V gene sequence: CDR1 SGHTA, CDR2 FQGNSA. CDR3 length equals 16 residues. This chain's CDR3 is CASSLVGGQGDYEQYF. The CDR3 nucleotides are TGTGCCAGCAGCTTAGTAGGGGGACAGGGGGACTACGAGCAGTACTTC. Full variable domain (rest looked up from reference TRBV7-2 and TRBJ2-7): GAGVSQSPSNKVTEKGKDVELRCDPISGHTALYWYRQSLGQGLEFLIYFQGNSAPDKSGLPSDRFSAERTGGSVSTLTIQRTQQEDSAVYLCASSLVGGQGDYEQYFGPGTRLTVT.

The chain carries TRBV10-1 and TRBJ1-1, with D tentatively TRBD1 (6 bases). Trimming removed 2 bases at V and 3 bases at J, with 7 bases between. This CDR3 contains 13 residues. The germline gives CDR1 WNHNN, CDR2 SYGVQD (reference sequence). This chain's CDR3 is CASSENRDTEAFF. The DNA for the CDR3 is TGCGCCAGCAGTGAGAACAGGGACACTGAAGCTTTCTTT.

The table lists this clone with a few counts. Germline is not matched at one junction end, which may reflect a read error. The V gene is TRBV18, the J gene TRBJ2-6; TRBD2 matches 9 bases. CDR1 KGHSH and CDR2 LQKENI come from the germline V gene. The CDR3 totals 15 residues. The CDR3 sequence: CASSPPGGGDNVLTF. In nucleotides, the CDR3 is TGTGCCAGCTCACCACCGGGCGGGGGGGACAACGTCCTGACTTTC.

The J gene is TRBJ2-1, the V gene TRBV5-1, with 12 bases matching TRBD2. The CDR3 totals 17 residues. CDR1 and CDR2 from the germline V gene are SGHRS and YFSETQ. The V segment lost 2 bases and the J segment 0 bases; nucleotides outside the gene matches: 3. The CDR3 DNA is TGCGCCAGCAGCTTACTAGCGGGGGGTTACTCCTACAATGAGCAGTTCTTC. This encodes CASSLLAGGYSYNEQFF. Drawing the rest from reference TRBV5-1 and TRBJ2-1, the complete variable domain is KAGVTQTPRYLIKTRGQQVTLSCSPISGHRSVSWYQQTPGQGLQFLFEYFSETQRNKGNFPGRFSGRQFSNSRSEMNVSTLELGDSALYLCASSLLAGGYSYNEQFFGPGTRLTVL.

The chain is built from TRBV25-1 and TRBJ1-1; D perhaps matches TRBD1 (5 bases). Germline CDR1 and CDR2: MGHDK and SYGVNS. CDR3 length: 15 amino acids. Between the trimmed V and J ends, which lost 3 bases and 3 bases, there was a span of 14 bases. Here the CDR3 DNA reads TGTGCCAGCAGTGATCCCGGGACGTTCCACACTGAAGCTTTCTTT. It yields the protein CASSDPGTFHTEAFF.

J is TRBJ2-7 and V is TRBV11-3, with a weak D call TRBD2 (7 bases). Trimming left V 7 bases short and J 0 bases short, with 16 bases between. Germline lookup yields CDR1 SGHNT and CDR2 YENEEA. CDR3 length equals 15 residues. The CDR3 loop is CASTPRGGLSYEQYF. CDR3 DNA sequence: TGTGCCAGCACCCCCAGGGGAGGGCTCTCCTACGAGCAGTACTTC.

The V call is TRBV28, the J call TRBJ1-6; TRBD1 matches 8 bases. V shed 7 bases and J 8 bases; nucleotides not matched to a gene: 7. Germline CDR1 MDHEN, CDR2 SYDVKM. The CDR3 spans 14 residues. DNA of the CDR3: TGTGCCAGCAAGGTCCAGGGGGCGGATTCACCCCTCCACTTT. Translation gives CASKVQGADSPLHF. The variable domain in full, completed from reference TRBV28 and TRBJ1-6, reads DVKVTQSSRYLVKRTGEKVFLECVQDMDHENMFWYRQDPGLGLRLIYFSYDVKMKEKGDIPEGYSVSREKKERFSLILESASTNQTSMYLCASKVQGADSPLHFGNGTRLTVT.

The chain carries TRBV10-3 and TRBJ1-5; no clear D. Trimming took 2 bases from V and 5 from J, leaving 4 bases between them. This CDR3 comprises 12 residues. CDR1 is ENHRY and CDR2 is SYGVKD in the germline V gene. CDR3 residues: CAISEPDQPQHF. DNA of the CDR3: TGTGCCATCAGTGAGCCAGATCAGCCCCAGCATTTT.

The rearrangement uses TRBV6-4 and TRBJ2-5; D call uncertain. CDR3 length: 18 residues. The V gene lost 2 bases and the J gene lost 1 base, with 20 bases spanning the gap. The germline gives CDR1 MRHNA, CDR2 SNTAGT. CDR3 protein: CASSDHLPLDGIQETQYF. The CDR3 DNA follows: TGTGCCAGCAGTGACCACCTCCCCCTTGACGGAATCCAAGAGACCCAGTACTTC.

The gene calls are TRBV14 and TRBJ2-2; D is unresolved. The V gene lost 2 bases and the J gene lost 6 bases, with 7 bases spanning the gap. Germline V gene lookup returns CDR1 SGHDN and CDR2 FVKESK. This CDR3 has 13 amino acids. The CDR3 sequence: CASSQLRSGELFF. The CDR3 DNA reads as TGTGCCAGCAGCCAACTTCGGTCCGGGGAGCTGTTTTTT.

The chain couples TRBV4-3 to TRBJ2-2; TRBD1 matches at 10 bases. Losses at the gene ends were 3 bases for V and 7 bases for J; bases not matched to a gene: 5. Germline V lookup: CDR1 LGHNA, CDR2 YSLEER. The CDR3 covers 15 residues. The CDR3 coding sequence is TGCGCCAGCAGCCACAGGACAGGGGGGAGCGGGGAGCTGTTTTTT. Translating it yields CASSHRTGGSGELFF.

This clone was observed a handful of times. This rearrangement joins TRBV7-3 to TRBJ2-2; D possibly corresponds to TRBD1 (5 bases). V gave up 6 bases and J gave up 2 bases, with 10 bases separating them. Germline V gives CDR1 SGHTA, CDR2 FQGTGA. CDR3 length: 14 residues. The CDR3 protein is CASSFGHNTGELFF. CDR3 DNA sequence: TGTGCCAGCAGTTTTGGACACAACACCGGGGAGCTGTTTTTT.

The CDR3 protein is CASSFTGYEQYF. The CDR3 DNA reads as TGTGCCAGCTCATTCACGGGTTACGAGCAGTACTTC. The rearrangement joins TRBV18 to TRBJ2-7; D is unresolved. Trimming took off 5 bases at V and 4 bases at J, with 9 bases between the two ends. CDR3 length: 12 amino acids. Germline values: CDR1 KGHSH, CDR2 LQKENI. The whole variable domain, filled in from reference TRBV18 and TRBJ2-7, reads NAGVMQNPRHLVRRRGQEARLRCSPMKGHSHVYWYRQLPEEGLKFMVYLQKENIIDESGMPKERFSAEFPKEGPSILRIQQVVRGDSAAYFCASSFTGYEQYFGPGTRLTVT.

This chain uses TRBV5-8 with TRBJ2-7, with 9 bases that match TRBD1. Trimming at V came to 4 bases and at J to 5 bases, leaving 7 bases not matched to a gene. Germline V gives CDR1 SGHTS, CDR2 YDEGEE. The CDR3 contains 14 residues. The CDR3 loop is CASSRDRAVHEQYF. CDR3 nucleotides: TGTGCCAGCAGCCGGGACAGGGCGGTCCACGAGCAGTACTTC.

This clone was found a few times. V usage is TRBV5-4 and J usage is TRBJ2-7; D unclear. CDR1 is SGHNT and CDR2 is YYREEE in the germline V gene (reference sequence). Between the trimmed V and J ends, which lost 2 bases and 2 bases, there was a span of 11 bases. The CDR3 has 14 residues. The CDR3 here is CASSFPSPPYEQYF. DNA of the CDR3: TGTGCCAGCAGCTTCCCATCACCTCCCTACGAGCAGTACTTC.